Listed below are T cell receptor beta chains from one sample, sequenced in a study of blood T cell repertoires in COVID-19. Data came from immunoSEQ multiplex PCR; TCRdb stores just in-frame clones and leaves some out. The repertoire holds roughly 160,000 clones, with just over 90% as singletons. Sequenced: peripheral blood. The receptors derive from a man between 18 and 29 years old with COVID-19, enrolled during active disease. CDR3s include the opening cysteine and the closing phenylalanine or tryptophan. Fields, in order: D gene, V gene, clone size, CDR3 length, J gene, CDR3 protein, CDR3 DNA. The D gene is left open where the match is weak. Clone size, where shown, is once, few, many, or a class for clones that have expanded.

D gene: TRBD1
V gene: TRBV13
clone size: -
CDR3 length: 16
J gene: TRBJ2-2
CDR3 protein: CASSGYGTGYTGELFF
CDR3 DNA: TGTGCCAGCAGCGGGTACGGGACAGGGTACACCGGGGAGCTGTTTTTT

D gene: TRBD1
V gene: TRBV28
clone size: -
CDR3 length: 13
J gene: TRBJ1-2
CDR3 protein: CASRPTGIDGYTF
CDR3 DNA: TGTGCCAGCAGGCCGACAGGGATTGATGGCTACACCTTC

D gene: TRBD2
V gene: TRBV4-1
clone size: -
CDR3 length: 15
J gene: TRBJ2-1
CDR3 protein: CASSQGGLVLDEQFF
CDR3 DNA: TGCGCCAGCAGCCAAGGGGGACTAGTGCTTGATGAGCAGTTCTTC

D gene: -
V gene: TRBV30
clone size: -
CDR3 length: 14
J gene: TRBJ1-4
CDR3 protein: CAWSATAANEKLFF
CDR3 DNA: TGTGCCTGGAGTGCTACCGCCGCTAATGAAAAACTGTTTTTT

D gene: TRBD1
V gene: TRBV7-3
clone size: -
CDR3 length: 14
J gene: TRBJ2-3
CDR3 protein: CASGQQGPTDTQYF
CDR3 DNA: TGTGCCAGCGGCCAACAGGGGCCCACAGATACGCAGTATTTT

D gene: TRBD2
V gene: TRBV5-4
clone size: -
CDR3 length: 16
J gene: TRBJ2-5
CDR3 protein: CASSLRLAGGQETQYF
CDR3 DNA: TGTGCCAGCAGCTTGCGTCTAGCGGGAGGGCAAGAGACCCAGTACTTC

D gene: -
V gene: TRBV30
clone size: once
CDR3 length: 16
J gene: TRBJ1-2
CDR3 protein: CAWGAGRGAPNYGYTF
CDR3 DNA: TGTGCCTGGGGCGCCGGGAGGGGAGCTCCCAACTATGGCTACACCTTC

D gene: -
V gene: TRBV29-1
clone size: -
CDR3 length: 13
J gene: TRBJ1-1
CDR3 protein: CSVGQALNTEAFF
CDR3 DNA: TGCAGCGTTGGACAGGCCTTGAACACTGAAGCTTTCTTT

D gene: TRBD1
V gene: TRBV7-9
clone size: -
CDR3 length: 12
J gene: TRBJ2-7
CDR3 protein: CASSSTGAEQYF
CDR3 DNA: TGTGCCAGCAGCTCGACAGGGGCCGAGCAGTACTTC

D gene: -
V gene: TRBV25-1
clone size: -
CDR3 length: 14
J gene: TRBJ1-2
CDR3 protein: CASSLSGYNYGYTF
CDR3 DNA: TGTGCCAGCAGTCTCTCAGGGTACAACTATGGCTACACCTTC

D gene: TRBD2
V gene: TRBV24-1
clone size: -
CDR3 length: 18
J gene: TRBJ2-2
CDR3 protein: CATSDTSGTSSGTGELFF
CDR3 DNA: TGTGCCACCAGTGATACTTCCGGGACTAGCTCTGGCACCGGGGAGCTGTTTTTT

D gene: TRBD1
V gene: TRBV19
clone size: -
CDR3 length: 16
J gene: TRBJ2-5
CDR3 protein: CASSRPGQGFRETQYF
CDR3 DNA: TGTGCCAGTAGTAGGCCGGGACAGGGGTTCCGAGAGACCCAGTACTTC

D gene: TRBD2
V gene: TRBV19
clone size: -
CDR3 length: 16
J gene: TRBJ2-7
CDR3 protein: CASSMVVASGRSEQYF
CDR3 DNA: TGTGCCAGTAGTATGGTCGTGGCTAGCGGGAGATCGGAGCAGTACTTC

D gene: TRBD2
V gene: TRBV7-9
clone size: few
CDR3 length: 17
J gene: TRBJ2-7
CDR3 protein: CASSLRQVASGTYEQYF
CDR3 DNA: TGTGCCAGCAGCTTAAGGCAAGTGGCTAGCGGTACCTACGAGCAGTACTTC

D gene: TRBD1
V gene: TRBV25-1
clone size: -
CDR3 length: 14
J gene: TRBJ1-6
CDR3 protein: CASSWTGVGSPLHF
CDR3 DNA: TGTGCCAGCTCTTGGACAGGGGTGGGTTCACCCCTCCACTTT

D gene: TRBD1
V gene: TRBV30
clone size: -
CDR3 length: 14
J gene: TRBJ2-2
CDR3 protein: CAWDKGAEIGELFF
CDR3 DNA: TGTGCCTGGGACAAGGGGGCCGAGATCGGGGAGCTGTTTTTT

D gene: TRBD1
V gene: TRBV9
clone size: -
CDR3 length: 17
J gene: TRBJ2-1
CDR3 protein: CASSGKAGTGVSNEQFF
CDR3 DNA: TGTGCCAGCAGCGGAAAGGCCGGGACAGGGGTATCCAATGAGCAGTTCTTC

D gene: -
V gene: TRBV28
clone size: once
CDR3 length: 14
J gene: TRBJ1-2
CDR3 protein: CASSFRGQGSGYTF
CDR3 DNA: TGTGCCAGCAGTTTCAGGGGTCAGGGGTCTGGCTACACCTTC

D gene: -
V gene: TRBV13
clone size: -
CDR3 length: 13
J gene: TRBJ1-1
CDR3 protein: CASSFRLNTEAFF
CDR3 DNA: TGTGCCAGCAGCTTCCGGTTGAACACTGAAGCTTTCTTT

D gene: -
V gene: TRBV28
clone size: -
CDR3 length: 12
J gene: TRBJ2-7
CDR3 protein: CASSLWSYEQYF
CDR3 DNA: TGTGCCAGCAGTTTATGGAGTTACGAGCAGTACTTC

D gene: TRBD1
V gene: TRBV7-2
clone size: once
CDR3 length: 17
J gene: TRBJ2-7
CDR3 protein: CASSLDTAGTGGYEQYF
CDR3 DNA: TGTGCCAGCAGCTTGGACACAGCCGGGACAGGGGGTTACGAGCAGTACTTC

D gene: -
V gene: TRBV9
clone size: -
CDR3 length: 16
J gene: TRBJ2-2
CDR3 protein: CASSVNRGSTTGELFF
CDR3 DNA: TGTGCCAGCAGCGTAAATCGGGGGAGTACGACCGGGGAGCTGTTTTTT

D gene: -
V gene: TRBV29-1
clone size: -
CDR3 length: 13
J gene: TRBJ1-2
CDR3 protein: CSVEDGRADGYTF
CDR3 DNA: TGCAGCGTTGAAGATGGGAGGGCCGATGGCTACACCTTC

D gene: TRBD1
V gene: TRBV18
clone size: -
CDR3 length: 17
J gene: TRBJ1-2
CDR3 protein: CASSPWDSASRSYGYTF
CDR3 DNA: TGTGCCAGCTCACCATGGGACAGCGCCTCTAGGAGCTATGGCTACACCTTC

D gene: -
V gene: TRBV4-3
clone size: -
CDR3 length: 15
J gene: TRBJ2-7
CDR3 protein: CASSQGTQVAYEQYF
CDR3 DNA: TGCGCCAGCAGCCAAGGAACCCAGGTGGCCTACGAGCAGTACTTC

D gene: -
V gene: TRBV3-1/TRBV3-2
clone size: -
CDR3 length: 15
J gene: TRBJ1-2
CDR3 protein: CASSQGRSFNYGYTF
CDR3 DNA: TGTGCCAGCAGCCAAGGCAGGTCGTTTAACTATGGCTACACCTTC

D gene: -
V gene: TRBV24-1
clone size: -
CDR3 length: 13
J gene: TRBJ1-2
CDR3 protein: CATSGPQGYGYTF
CDR3 DNA: TGTGCCACCAGTGGCCCCCAGGGCTATGGCTACACCTTC

D gene: -
V gene: TRBV5-4
clone size: -
CDR3 length: 13
J gene: TRBJ2-7
CDR3 protein: CASDPGDGYEQYF
CDR3 DNA: TGTGCCAGCGATCCGGGAGATGGGTACGAGCAGTACTTC

D gene: -
V gene: TRBV28
clone size: many
CDR3 length: 14
J gene: TRBJ1-5
CDR3 protein: CASSLVQGNQPQHF
CDR3 DNA: TGTGCCAGCAGTTTAGTGCAGGGCAATCAGCCCCAGCATTTT

D gene: -
V gene: TRBV6-5
clone size: -
CDR3 length: 13
J gene: TRBJ1-5
CDR3 protein: CASLAGGNQPQHF
CDR3 DNA: TGTGCCAGCTTAGCAGGGGGCAATCAGCCCCAGCATTTT

D gene: TRBD1
V gene: TRBV24-1
clone size: -
CDR3 length: 15
J gene: TRBJ2-2
CDR3 protein: CATSEPTGSSGELFF
CDR3 DNA: TGTGCCACCAGTGAGCCGACAGGGTCGTCCGGGGAGCTGTTTTTT

D gene: TRBD2
V gene: TRBV2
clone size: -
CDR3 length: 16
J gene: TRBJ2-7
CDR3 protein: CASSRTGTSISYEQYF
CDR3 DNA: TGTGCCAGCAGTCGTACCGGGACTAGCATCTCCTACGAGCAGTACTTC

D gene: -
V gene: TRBV2
clone size: -
CDR3 length: 14
J gene: TRBJ2-7
CDR3 protein: CASPLTGSPYEQYF
CDR3 DNA: TGTGCCAGTCCACTGACTGGGTCCCCCTACGAGCAGTACTTC

D gene: -
V gene: TRBV4-3
clone size: -
CDR3 length: 13
J gene: TRBJ1-6
CDR3 protein: CASSQDRASPLHF
CDR3 DNA: TGCGCCAGCAGCCAAGACAGGGCTTCACCCCTCCACTTT

D gene: -
V gene: TRBV4-1
clone size: -
CDR3 length: 13
J gene: TRBJ2-7
CDR3 protein: CASSQELIYEQYF
CDR3 DNA: TGCGCCAGCAGCCAAGAACTGATCTACGAGCAGTACTTC

D gene: -
V gene: TRBV5-4
clone size: -
CDR3 length: 15
J gene: TRBJ1-1
CDR3 protein: CASSGTTGFGAEAFF
CDR3 DNA: TGTGCCAGCAGCGGCACTACAGGGTTCGGTGCTGAAGCTTTCTTT

D gene: -
V gene: TRBV6-6
clone size: -
CDR3 length: 14
J gene: TRBJ2-2
CDR3 protein: CASSYFGGAGELFF
CDR3 DNA: TGTGCCAGCAGTTACTTTGGCGGGGCCGGGGAGCTGTTTTTT